The 22 T cell receptor beta chains reported below all come from one sample, sequenced in a study of T-cell reconstitution after alpha-beta-depleted transplantation in children. The TCRbeta library was prepared with unique molecular identifiers. TCRdb re-analysed the PCR reads in MiXCR, keeping a single row per CDR3 protein. The table shows 800,000 to 1,000,000 distinct CDR3 sequences, with about 29% occurring only once. The specimen was PBMCs, mostly from graft donor cells, collected 360 days after TCRalphabeta/CD19-depleted stem cell transplant. The receptors were sampled from a boy younger than two who had a stem cell transplant for SCID, so the T cells may come from the graft donor.

V is TRBV29-1 and J is TRBJ1-2; the D is unclear. V was shortened by 7 bases and J by 6 bases, with 15 bases between the two germline ends. The CDR3 totals 12 residues. Per germline, CDR1 SQVTM and CDR2 ANQGSEA. The CDR3 reads CSAAIGRHGYTF. The CDR3 nucleotides are TGCAGCGCCGCGATTGGGCGACATGGCTACACCTTC.

The chain is built from TRBV5-1 and TRBJ1-1; no reliable D call. This CDR3 spans 15 amino acids. V was shortened by 0 bases and J by 1 base, with 10 bases between the two germline ends. CDR1 is SGHRS and CDR2 is YFSETQ in the germline V gene. CDR3 in DNA: TGCGCCAGCAGCTTGGTTCCCTGGACGAACACTGAAGCTTTCTTT. Protein product: CASSLVPWTNTEAFF.

The chain carries TRBV12-3 or TRBV12-4 and TRBJ1-3; D is unresolved. V lost 7 bases and J 0 bases, leaving 10 bases between the germline ends. The CDR3 length is 14 residues. The CDR3 DNA sequence: TGTGCCAGCACCCCAGCGTACTCTGGAAACACCATATATTTT. This encodes CASTPAYSGNTIYF.

This clonotype was seen only once. DNA of the CDR3: TGCGCCAGCACCGTCCCGGGAGGGCGCACTGAAGCTTTCTTT. Protein: CASTVPGGRTEAFF. The rearrangement links TRBV4-1 to TRBJ1-1, with unresolved D. CDR3 length: 14 amino acids. From germline, CDR1 is MGHRA and CDR2 YSYEKL. The V end lost 7 bases, the J end lost 4 bases, and 16 bases lay between the germline ends.

J is TRBJ2-7 and V is TRBV12-3 or TRBV12-4; 7 positions agree with TRBD1. The junction had 18 bases not matched to a gene; V was cut back by 5 bases and J by 5 bases. The CDR3 extends over 17 amino acids. CDR3 coding DNA: TGTGCCAGCAGTCCCGACAGGGTAAGCGTAACCCCCCACGAGCAGTACTTC. Translation gives CASSPDRVSVTPHEQYF.

The rearrangement joins TRBV5-1 to TRBJ1-2, with 7 positions matching TRBD1. CDR1 is SGHRS, CDR2 YFSETQ, per germline. CDR3 length equals 13 residues. Trimming at V came to 1 base and at J to 8 bases, leaving 5 bases not matched to a gene. The CDR3, as DNA: TGCGCCAGCAGCTTGAGACAGGGAGACGGCTACACCTTC. As protein: CASSLRQGDGYTF.

This clonotype was seen only once. The chain carries TRBV29-1 and TRBJ1-1; no clear D. CDR1 and CDR2 (germline): SQVTM, ANQGSEA. V lost 1 base and J 3 bases, leaving 12 bases between the germline ends. The CDR3 contains 14 residues. This chain's CDR3 is CSVEAASLDTEAFF. The DNA of the CDR3 is TGCAGCGTTGAAGCCGCCAGCTTGGACACTGAAGCTTTCTTT.

The chain uses TRBV30 and TRBJ2-2; D is undetermined. Germline assignment: CDR1 GTSNPN and CDR2 SVGIG (reference sequence). The CDR3 loop spans 13 amino acids. The CDR3 loop reads CACDWKNTGELFF. The CDR3 region has the DNA TGTGCTTGCGACTGGAAGAACACCGGGGAGCTGTTTTTT. Looking up the rest from reference TRBV30 and TRBJ2-2 gives the full variable domain: SQTIHQWPATLVQPVGSPLSLECTVEGTSNPNLYWYRQAAGRGLQLLFYSVGIGQISSEVPQNLSASRPQDRQFILSSKKLLLSDSGFYLCACDWKNTGELFFGEGSRLTVL.

This clonotype was counted only a few times. The chain recombines TRBV28 with TRBJ1-5, with TRBD1 identical over 7 bases. V gave up 3 bases and J gave up 5 bases; unmatched junction bases: 7. Germline V CDR1 and CDR2: MDHEN, SYDVKM. CDR3 length: 15 residues. CDR3 region: CASSLSKGADQPQHF. In DNA, the CDR3 is TGTGCCAGCAGTTTGTCAAAGGGGGCCGATCAGCCCCAGCATTTT. The variable domain in full, with the rest retrieved from reference TRBV28 and TRBJ1-5, is DVKVTQSSRYLVKRTGEKVFLECVQDMDHENMFWYRQDPGLGLRLIYFSYDVKMKEKGDIPEGYSVSREKKERFSLILESASTNQTSMYLCASSLSKGADQPQHFGDGTRLSIL.

The V gene is TRBV4-2, the J gene TRBJ2-1; no clear D. The germline gives CDR1 LGHNA, CDR2 YNFKEQ. V was pared by 4 bases and J by 8 bases, with 18 bases between. This CDR3 contains 15 residues. CDR3: CASSLRLPAPHEQFF. The CDR3 nucleotides read TGTGCCAGCAGCCTTAGACTCCCGGCCCCTCATGAGCAGTTCTTC.

The chain links TRBV24-1 to TRBJ2-5; 11 nucleotides match TRBD1. Germline V gives CDR1 KGHDR, CDR2 SFDVKD. V dropped 7 bases and J dropped 8; count of bases not matched to a gene: 2. The CDR3 runs to 12 residues. The CDR3 DNA sequence: TGTGCCACCAGCGGGACAGGGGGTACCCAGTACTTC. It specifies CATSGTGGTQYF.

This clonotype appeared a few times. The chain is built from TRBV5-1 and TRBJ2-1, with D tentatively TRBD1 (6 bases). V was cut by 2 bases and J by 6 bases, with 15 bases left in between. There are 15 residues in the CDR3. From germline, CDR1 is SGHRS and CDR2 YFSETQ. As DNA, the CDR3 is TGCGCCAGCAGCTTTCACAGGGAACCGAGCAATGAGCAGTTCTTC. Protein: CASSFHREPSNEQFF.

This chain links TRBV12-3 or TRBV12-4 with TRBJ1-5; 8 bases map to TRBD1. J gave up 7 bases and V 3 bases, and 11 bases lay outside the gene matches. This CDR3 has 16 residues. In nucleotides, the CDR3 is TGTGCCAGCAGTTTTGGGCCGGACAGGGTGTACCAGCCCCAGCATTTT. Translated: CASSFGPDRVYQPQHF.

This clonotype was seen a few times. This sequence joins TRBV4-3 and TRBJ1-1; 7 nucleotides agree with TRBD1. The CDR3 sequence is 17 residues long. Germline trimming cut 4 bases from V and 6 bases from J; bases unmatched to any gene: 17. The V gene's germline CDR1 is LGHNA and CDR2 YSLEER. The CDR3 DNA sequence: TGCGCCAGCAGCCCCATGAGGGGGCTCGTACCGGGCCCTGAAGCTTTCTTT. This gives the protein CASSPMRGLVPGPEAFF.

The V and J genes are TRBV20-1 and TRBJ2-7; D tentatively fits TRBD1 or TRBD2 (5 bases each). The CDR3 contains 12 residues. The germline V and J ends were trimmed by 6 bases and 7 bases, with 16 bases remaining between them. Germline assignment: CDR1 DFQATT and CDR2 SNEGSKA (reference sequence). Here the CDR3 DNA reads TGCAGTGCCGGGACCGGGTGGGAGGAGCAGTACTTC. This sequence encodes CSAGTGWEEQYF.

The gene calls are TRBV20-1 and TRBJ2-7; weak D call: TRBD2 (5 bases). Germline lookup yields CDR1 DFQATT and CDR2 SNEGSKA (reference sequence). V lost 2 bases, J lost 6 bases, and 8 bases lay in between. The CDR3 has 11 amino acids. DNA of the CDR3: TGCAGTGCTAGACCCGCGGGCGAGCAGTACTTC. Its protein product is CSARPAGEQYF.

The V and J genes are TRBV4-1 and TRBJ2-2; D not resolved. V lost 0 bases to trimming and J lost 6 bases, with 14 bases between them. The CDR3 consists of 16 residues. Per germline, CDR1 MGHRA and CDR2 YSYEKL. CDR3 sequence reads: CASSQEGGIGAGELFF. DNA of the CDR3: TGCGCCAGCAGCCAAGAGGGTGGGATCGGCGCCGGGGAGCTGTTTTTT.

This clonotype showed up many times. This chain's CDR3 is CASSLYWDTGELFF. The CDR3 bases are TGCGCCAGCAGCCTGTATTGGGATACCGGGGAGCTGTTTTTT. V usage is TRBV4-1 and J usage is TRBJ2-2, with unresolved D. V shed 4 bases and J shed 5 bases, with 11 bases lying between them. The CDR3 is made up of 14 amino acids. Looked up from germline, CDR1 is MGHRA and CDR2 is YSYEKL.

In its sample, this clonotype was seen a few times. The chain uses TRBV4-1 and TRBJ1-3; no clear D. Germline V lookup: CDR1 MGHRA, CDR2 YSYEKL. V gave up 1 base and J gave up 4 bases, with 17 bases separating them. This CDR3 is built from 17 residues. CDR3 in DNA: TGCGCCAGCAGCCAAGTATTTCGCTCCGGCTCGGGAAACACCATATATTTT. Translation gives CASSQVFRSGSGNTIYF.

This chain joins TRBV29-1 and TRBJ2-1; D may be TRBD2 (6 bases). The CDR3 extends over 14 amino acids. Germline V lookup: CDR1 SQVTM, CDR2 ANQGSEA. Trimming shortened V by 4 bases and J by 5 bases, and 15 bases separated the two germline ends. This CDR3 reads CSVVRLARHNEQFF. CDR3 nucleotides: TGCAGCGTTGTACGGCTAGCGCGGCACAATGAGCAGTTCTTC.

This chain joins TRBV6-1 and TRBJ2-1; 10 bases are a match to TRBD2. V lost 6 bases, J lost 7 bases, and 12 bases stayed unmatched. Germline CDR1 MNHNS, CDR2 SASEGT. The CDR3 has 16 residues. The CDR3 is CASSPAGGLAINEQFF. In DNA form, the CDR3 reads TGTGCCAGCAGCCCCGCAGGGGGACTAGCGATTAATGAGCAGTTCTTC.

This clonotype was found a few times. The gene calls are TRBV15 and TRBJ1-1; TRBD1 is a possible D gene (6 bases). Deletions cut 5 bases from V and 4 bases from J, with 11 bases between. The CDR3 is made up of 13 amino acids. Germline V gene lookup returns CDR1 LNHNV and CDR2 YYDKDF (reference sequence). As DNA, the CDR3 is TGTGCCACCAGCCGCCAGGGGCCCACTGAAGCTTTCTTT. As protein: CATSRQGPTEAFF.